This is a list of T cell receptor beta chains from one sample in a study of preoperative IRX-2 immunotherapy in early breast cancer. Libraries were prepared by immunoSEQ multiplex PCR; TCRdb keeps only in-frame clonotypes and omits some of them. The data contain roughly 680 clones, under 80% of them singletons. The source material was lymph node tissue, sampled before IRX-2 immunotherapy. Every receptor here comes from a human donor with breast cancer. CDR3s include the opening cysteine and the closing phenylalanine or tryptophan. Fields, in order: V gene, D gene, clone size, J gene, CDR3 DNA, CDR3 protein. D genes are given only for firm matches. Where a row states a size, it is once, few, many or the class of an expanded clone; other rows omit it.

TRBV19	NA	NA	TRBJ2-7	TGTGCCAGTAGTAAGAACTACGAGCAGTACTTC	CASSKNYEQYF
TRBV10-2	NA	NA	TRBJ1-2	TGCGCCAGCAGTGAGTCGGGGAGATGGAACTATGGCTACACCTTC	CASSESGRWNYGYTF
TRBV6-8	NA	NA	TRBJ2-4	TGTGCCAGCAGGCCGACAGAGGCAGCACTAGCCAAAAACATTCAGTACTTC	CASRPTEAALAKNIQYF
TRBV30	NA	NA	TRBJ1-5	TGTGCCTGGAGGGGGGATGGCAATCAGCCCCAGCATTTT	CAWRGDGNQPQHF
TRBV23-1	NA	NA	TRBJ1-1	TGCGCCAGCAGCTCTCGATCGGTCACTGAAGCTTTCTTT	CASSSRSVTEAFF
TRBV11-3	NA	few	TRBJ2-1	TGTGCCAGCAGCTTAGGGGGGTGGTGGGGCAATGAGCAGTTCTTC	CASSLGGWWGNEQFF
TRBV12-5	NA	NA	TRBJ1-3	TGTGCCAGCACCAGGGACTCTGGAAACACCATATATTTT	CASTRDSGNTIYF
TRBV11-3	NA	once	TRBJ2-5	TGTGCCAGCAGCTTGTTCCGGGTAGGAGAGACCCAGTACTTC	CASSLFRVGETQYF
TRBV10-2	NA	NA	TRBJ1-2	TGCGCCAGCAGTGACTCCCGCCTCTATGGCTACACCTTC	CASSDSRLYGYTF
TRBV11-3	TRBD1	few	TRBJ2-6	TGTGCCAGCAGCTCAACGGGACAGGTCGGGTACTCTGGGGCCAACGTCCTGACTTTC	CASSSTGQVGYSGANVLTF
TRBV30	TRBD1	few	TRBJ1-6	TGTGCCTGGGTCCGGGACAGGAATTCACCCCTCCACTTT	CAWVRDRNSPLHF
TRBV19	NA	NA	TRBJ2-3	TGTGCCAGTAGGTACACAGGGGGGGGAGATACGCAGTATTTT	CASRYTGGGDTQYF
TRBV6-8	TRBD2	NA	TRBJ2-7	TGTGCCACCAAGCGGGGGTCCTACGAGCAGTACTTC	CATKRGSYEQYF
TRBV11-3	TRBD2	once	TRBJ2-5	TGTGCCAGCAGCACCCCCCCTAGCGGGGAAGAGACCCAGTACTTC	CASSTPPSGEETQYF
TRBV10-3	NA	NA	TRBJ1-1	TGTGCCATCAGTGAGTACGGAATGAACACTGAAGCTTTCTTT	CAISEYGMNTEAFF
TRBV11-3	TRBD1	NA	TRBJ1-1	TGTGCCAGCTACAGGGGGCAGTGGGGAAACACTGAAGCTTTCTTT	CASYRGQWGNTEAFF
TRBV11-3	NA	NA	TRBJ2-5	TGTGCCAGCAGCTTGCGTCGTGGGGGGGGCCTCAGGGAGACCCAGTACTTC	CASSLRRGGGLRETQYF
TRBV11-3	NA	few	TRBJ2-6	TGTGCCAGCAGCTTGGATTTCAGTGGGGCCAACGTCCTGACTTTC	CASSLDFSGANVLTF